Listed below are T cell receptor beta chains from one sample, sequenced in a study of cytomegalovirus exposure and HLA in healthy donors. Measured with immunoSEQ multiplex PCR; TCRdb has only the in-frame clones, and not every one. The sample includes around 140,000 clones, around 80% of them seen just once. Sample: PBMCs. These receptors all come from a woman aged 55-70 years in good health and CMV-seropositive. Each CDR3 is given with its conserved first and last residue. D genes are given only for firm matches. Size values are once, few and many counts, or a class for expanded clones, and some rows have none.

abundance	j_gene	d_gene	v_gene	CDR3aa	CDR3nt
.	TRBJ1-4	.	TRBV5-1	CASSLGQNNEKLFF	TGCGCCAGCAGCTTGGGACAGAATAATGAAAAACTGTTTTTT
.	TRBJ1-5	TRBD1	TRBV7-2	CASSPGTGGNQPQHF	TGTGCCAGCAGCCCAGGAACAGGGGGGAATCAGCCCCAGCATTTT
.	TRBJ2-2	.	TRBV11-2	CASSGQSNTGELFF	TGTGCCAGCAGCGGACAGTCCAACACCGGGGAGCTGTTTTTT
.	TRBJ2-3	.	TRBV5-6	CASSLKLDTQYF	TGTGCCAGCAGCCTAAAATTAGATACGCAGTATTTT
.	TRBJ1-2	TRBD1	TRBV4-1	CASSQSGGGNYGYTF	TGCGCCAGCAGCCAATCAGGGGGCGGTAACTATGGCTACACCTTC
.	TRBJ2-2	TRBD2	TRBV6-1	CASSALAGGPTGELFF	TGTGCCAGCAGTGCTTTAGCGGGAGGTCCCACCGGGGAGCTGTTTTTT
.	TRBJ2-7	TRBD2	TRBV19	CATQRENSYEQYF	TGTGCCACCCAGCGGGAGAACTCCTACGAGCAGTACTTC
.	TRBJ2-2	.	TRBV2	CASMRDTGELFF	TGTGCCAGCATGCGAGACACCGGGGAGCTGTTTTTT
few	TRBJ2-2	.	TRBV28	CASSPRLLVGELFF	TGTGCCAGCAGTCCGCGACTGTTGGTAGGGGAGCTGTTTTTT
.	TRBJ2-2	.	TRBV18	CASSLRSEELFF	TGTGCCAGCTCACTCAGGTCAGAGGAGCTGTTTTTT
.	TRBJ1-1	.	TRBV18	CASSQTDGFAEAFF	TGTGCCAGCTCACAGACAGATGGGTTCGCTGAAGCTTTCTTT
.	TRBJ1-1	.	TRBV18	CASSLKEGTEAFF	TGTGCCAGCTCCCTCAAGGAGGGGACTGAAGCTTTCTTT
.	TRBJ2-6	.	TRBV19	CASSARLGLGSGANVLTF	TGTGCCAGTAGTGCCAGACTAGGCCTAGGATCTGGGGCCAACGTCCTGACTTTC
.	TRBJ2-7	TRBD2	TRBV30	CAWRSRGRTYEQYF	TGTGCCTGGAGGAGTCGCGGGAGGACCTACGAGCAGTACTTC
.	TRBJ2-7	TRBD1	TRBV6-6	CASTQDRGYEQYF	TGTGCCAGCACTCAGGACAGGGGCTACGAGCAGTACTTC
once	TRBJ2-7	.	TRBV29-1	CSVVIQGPYEQYF	TGCAGCGTTGTGATCCAGGGCCCCTACGAGCAGTACTTC
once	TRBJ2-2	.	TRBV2	CASKLDPYTGELFF	TGTGCCAGCAAACTAGACCCTTACACCGGGGAGCTGTTTTTT
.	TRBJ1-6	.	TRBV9	CASSVAGGWSPLHF	TGTGCCAGCAGCGTAGCCGGGGGGTGGTCACCCCTCCACTTT
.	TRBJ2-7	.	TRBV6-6	CASSYSTQGYEQYF	TGTGCCAGCAGTTACTCGACCCAGGGGTACGAGCAGTACTTC
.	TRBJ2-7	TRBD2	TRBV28	CASSRSGRGEQYF	TGTGCCAGCAGCCGTTCAGGGAGGGGCGAGCAGTACTTC
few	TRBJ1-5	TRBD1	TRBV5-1	CASSRTGSQPQHF	TGCGCCAGCAGCAGGACAGGGAGTCAGCCCCAGCATTTT
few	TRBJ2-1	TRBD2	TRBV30	CAWSLGGGTTNEQFF	TGTGCCTGGAGTTTGGGCGGGGGGACCACCAATGAGCAGTTCTTC
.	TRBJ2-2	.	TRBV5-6	CASSLVSRLTGELFF	TGTGCCAGCAGCTTGGTGAGCAGACTAACCGGGGAGCTGTTTTTT
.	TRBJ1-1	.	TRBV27	CASSVLGGDTEAFF	TGTGCCAGCAGTGTACTAGGCGGGGACACTGAAGCTTTCTTT
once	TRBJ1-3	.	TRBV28	CASSFRRNTIYF	TGTGCCAGCAGTTTTAGAAGAAACACCATATATTTT
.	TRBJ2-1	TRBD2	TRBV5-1	CASSLAPSGGTLYNEQFF	TGCGCCAGCAGCTTGGCCCCTAGCGGGGGAACGTTATACAATGAGCAGTTCTTC
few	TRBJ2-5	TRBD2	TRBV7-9	CASSFYGREGKETQYF	TGTGCCAGCAGCTTTTATGGGAGGGAGGGAAAAGAGACCCAGTACTTC
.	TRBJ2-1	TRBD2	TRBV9	CASSVGTSNYEQFF	TGTGCCAGCAGCGTAGGGACTAGCAACTATGAGCAGTTCTTC
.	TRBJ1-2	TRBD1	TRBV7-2	CASSFGTGVGYTF	TGTGCCAGCAGCTTCGGGACAGGCGTCGGCTACACCTTC
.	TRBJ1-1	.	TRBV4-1	CASSQGPGTEAFF	TGCGCCAGCAGCCAGGGGCCGGGCACTGAAGCTTTCTTT
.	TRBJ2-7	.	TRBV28	CASRDSWSYEQYF	TGTGCCAGCAGGGACAGTTGGTCCTACGAGCAGTACTTC
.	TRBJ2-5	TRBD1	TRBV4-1	CASSHPGQGETQYF	TGCGCCAGCAGCCACCCGGGACAGGGGGAGACCCAGTACTTC
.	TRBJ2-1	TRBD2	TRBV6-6	CASSRTSGSSNNEQFF	TGTGCCAGCAGTCGGACTAGCGGGAGCTCTAACAATGAGCAGTTCTTC
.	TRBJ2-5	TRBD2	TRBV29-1	CSALRGGEETQYF	TGCAGCGCCCTGAGGGGAGGGGAAGAGACCCAGTACTTC
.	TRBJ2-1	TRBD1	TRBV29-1	CSVEYGTGGYNEQFF	TGCAGCGTTGAGTATGGGACAGGGGGCTACAATGAGCAGTTCTTC
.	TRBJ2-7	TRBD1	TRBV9	CASSVGGGQGDYEQYF	TGTGCCAGCAGCGTAGGAGGGGGACAGGGAGACTACGAGCAGTACTTC
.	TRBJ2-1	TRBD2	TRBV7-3	CASSPVAGHEQFF	TGTGCCAGCAGCCCTGTAGCGGGGCATGAGCAGTTCTTC
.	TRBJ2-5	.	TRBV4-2	CASSPFAGGMIETQYF	TGTGCCAGCAGCCCCTTCGCCGGCGGGATGATAGAGACCCAGTACTTC
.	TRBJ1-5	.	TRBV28	CASSFAGDTNQPQHF	TGTGCCAGCAGTTTCGCGGGGGATACCAATCAGCCCCAGCATTTT
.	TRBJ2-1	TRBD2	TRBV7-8	CASSSGLAGASYNEQFF	TGTGCCAGCAGCTCGGGACTAGCGGGAGCTTCCTACAATGAACAGTTCTTC